The 25 T cell receptor beta chains given below trace back to one sample, sequenced in a study of blood T cell repertoires in COVID-19 (dated by TCRdb to the early 2020s). Library generation was performed with the immunoSEQ multiplex PCR assay. TCRdb provides this immuneACCESS table in a form limited to in-frame rearrangements. Some clones are lacking; in checked studies, under half of them reflect an unresolved V gene, and why the rest are absent is not known. The sample table contains over 200,000 clones; only one count was recorded for over 75% of them. 1.9% of the sample belongs to the ten largest clones. The material sequenced was peripheral blood. These receptors all come from a man aged 35 to 55 with active or convalescent COVID-19.

The V call is TRBV30, the J call TRBJ1-1; TRBD1 is a possible D gene (6 bases). Germline CDR1 GTSNPN, CDR2 SVGIG (reference sequence). CDR3 size: 15 residues. V gave up 1 base and J gave up 9 bases, with 21 bases separating them. The CDR3 nucleotides are TGTGCCTGGAGTGCCCGGTCTCGGACAGAAGGTAAAGCTTTCTTT. Protein: CAWSARSRTEGKAFF. The whole variable domain, remainder taken from reference TRBV30 and TRBJ1-1, is SQTIHQWPATLVQPVGSPLSLECTVEGTSNPNLYWYRQAAGRGLQLLFYSVGIGQISSEVPQNLSASRPQDRQFILSSKKLLLSDSGFYLCAWSARSRTEGKAFFGQGTRLTVV.

V and J are TRBV18 and TRBJ1-5; 7 bases fit TRBD1. CDR3 length equals 15 residues. Germline lookup yields CDR1 KGHSH and CDR2 LQKENI. The V segment lost 2 bases and the J segment 5 bases; nucleotides outside the gene matches: 6. This CDR3 is CASSPMTGRDQPQHF. The CDR3 bases are TGTGCCAGCTCACCAATGACAGGGCGTGATCAGCCCCAGCATTTT.

The chain has TRBV7-9 and TRBJ2-7, with 9 bases that match TRBD1. J lost 6 bases, V lost 3 bases, and 6 bases had no gene match. The CDR3 covers 14 residues. Germline CDR1 SEHNR, CDR2 FQNEAQ (reference sequence). As DNA, the CDR3 is TGTGCCAGCAGCTTCTGGGACAGGGTGGGCGAGCAGTACTTC. This encodes CASSFWDRVGEQYF.

The gene calls are TRBV6-5 and TRBJ1-4; 7 bases line up with TRBD1. The CDR3 spans 14 residues. Germline lookup yields CDR1 MNHEY and CDR2 SVGAGI. With 10 bases clipped from V and 8 bases from J, the junction kept 13 bases outside the gene matches. DNA of the CDR3: TGTGCCACGTGGGAGGAGACAGGGCGGGAAAAACTGTTTTTT. This sequence encodes CATWEETGREKLFF.

The rearrangement uses TRBV15 and TRBJ1-1; D not certain. There are 13 residues in the CDR3. The germline V and J ends were trimmed by 2 bases and 12 bases, with 16 bases remaining between them. Per germline, CDR1 LNHNV and CDR2 YYDKDF (reference sequence). CDR3 loop: CATSRSLTGSPFF. The CDR3 bases are TGTGCCACCAGCAGATCTCTCACCGGGTCGCCTTTCTTT.

This chain connects TRBV19 to TRBJ2-7; 8 bases align to TRBD2. The length of the CDR3 is 14 residues. Trimming took 6 bases from V and 5 from J; bases not matched to a gene: 9. CDR1 is LNHDA and CDR2 is SQIVND in the germline V gene (reference sequence). The CDR3 nucleotides are TGTGCCAGTAGCATTAGCGGGATCATCCACGAGCAGTACTTC. This sequence encodes CASSISGIIHEQYF.

The chain has TRBV28 and TRBJ2-2; the D is unclear. This CDR3 has 13 residues. Germline assignment: CDR1 MDHEN and CDR2 SYDVKM. Trimming cost V 6 bases and J 1 base, with 6 bases left between them. The CDR3 sequence is CASRLLNTGELFF. As DNA, the CDR3 is TGTGCCAGCAGACTCCTGAACACCGGGGAGCTGTTTTTT.

V is TRBV12-3 or TRBV12-4 and J is TRBJ2-5; 7 bases line up with TRBD1. The V gene end was trimmed by 4 bases and the J gene end by 4 bases; junction bases not matched to a gene: 3. This CDR3 contains 13 residues. Written as DNA, the CDR3 is TGTGCCAGCAGTTCCTGGACAGGAGAGACCCAGTACTTC. This encodes CASSSWTGETQYF.

This clone was counted once. The CDR3 nucleotides read TGTGCCAGCAGTGTCTCCACTGCACGACTTAGCAATCAGCCCCAGCATTTT. Translating gives CASSVSTARLSNQPQHF. The genes are TRBV6-1 and TRBJ1-5; no clear D gene. V was cut by 4 bases and J by 0 bases, with 16 bases left in between. Per the germline V gene, CDR1 is MNHNS and CDR2 is SASEGT. This CDR3 is built from 17 residues.

The V gene is TRBV5-1, the J gene TRBJ2-3; TRBD2 is a possible D gene (7 bases). The V end was cut by 4 bases, the J end by 0 bases, with 15 bases between. CDR1 SGHRS and CDR2 YFSETQ come from the germline V gene. The CDR3 runs to 16 residues. CDR3 DNA sequence: TGCGCCAGCAGCGTGGGGGCTAGCGGTAGCACAGATACGCAGTATTTT. As protein: CASSVGASGSTDTQYF.

The chain is built from TRBV9 and TRBJ2-7; 8 bases fit TRBD2. This CDR3 has 15 amino acids. Germline V CDR1 and CDR2: SGDLS, YYNGEE. The junction had 7 bases not matched to a gene; V was cut back by 2 bases and J by 3 bases. The CDR3 region has the DNA TGTGCCAGCAGCGTCGGAGCGGGAGACGGCTACGAGCAGTACTTC. Its protein is CASSVGAGDGYEQYF. Full variable domain (remainder filled in from reference TRBV9 and TRBJ2-7): DSGVTQTPKHLITATGQRVTLRCSPRSGDLSVYWYQQSLDQGLQFLIQYYNGEERAKGNILERFSAQQFPDLHSELNLSSLELGDSALYFCASSVGAGDGYEQYFGPGTRLTVT.

The chain links TRBV19 to TRBJ2-7; TRBD1 matches at 7 bases. V was pared by 5 bases and J by 0 bases, with 7 bases of the junction left unmatched. The CDR3 contains 15 residues. Looked up from germline, CDR1 is LNHDA and CDR2 is SQIVND (reference sequence). CDR3 in amino acids: CASSARRQGSYEQYF. The CDR3 bases are TGTGCCAGTAGTGCCCGTCGACAGGGCTCCTACGAGCAGTACTTC.

This clone was found once. V usage is TRBV10-3 and J usage is TRBJ2-2; D is possibly TRBD1 (6 bases). Trimming cost V 6 bases and J 0 bases, with 14 bases left between them. Germline CDR1 reads ENHRY; CDR2 reads SYGVKD. This CDR3 has 16 amino acids. The CDR3 reads CAISGTGHSNTGELFF. In DNA form, the CDR3 reads TGTGCCATCAGCGGAACGGGACACTCGAACACCGGGGAGCTGTTTTTT.

This clone was picked up one time. This chain joins TRBV7-2 and TRBJ1-1, with a tentative D call TRBD1 (5 bases). From germline, CDR1 is SGHTA and CDR2 FQGNSA. CDR3 length: 13 amino acids. V lost 3 bases to trimming and J lost 3 bases, with 8 bases between them. The CDR3 nucleotides are TGTGCCAGCAGCTTTGGACAACACACTGAAGCTTTCTTT. It encodes CASSFGQHTEAFF.

The V call is TRBV6-6, the J call TRBJ1-3; 10 nucleotides line up with TRBD1. Trimming at V came to 6 bases and at J to 2 bases, leaving 4 bases not matched to a gene. The CDR3 sequence is 15 residues long. From germline, CDR1 is MNHNY and CDR2 SVGAGI (reference sequence). In DNA form, the CDR3 reads TGTGCCAGCAGAACCGGGACAGGGGCTGGAAACACCATATATTTT. Its translation is CASRTGTGAGNTIYF.

V and J are TRBV13 and TRBJ1-6; D perhaps matches TRBD1 (6 bases). This CDR3 has 16 residues. V lost 6 bases to trimming and J lost 0 bases, with 12 bases between them. CDR1 and CDR2 (germline): PRHDT, FYEKMQ (reference sequence). The CDR3 protein is CASRQGQSSYNSPLHF. DNA of the CDR3: TGTGCCAGCAGGCAAGGACAGAGCTCCTATAATTCACCCCTCCACTTT.

The chain has TRBV29-1 and TRBJ1-1; 8 positions match TRBD1. Germline-derived CDR1 and CDR2 are SQVTM and ANQGSEA. The junction had 12 bases not matched to a gene; V was cut back by 5 bases and J by 4 bases. The CDR3 runs 15 residues. Written as DNA, the CDR3 is TGCAGCGTTTCCGCCAAACAGGGGGGTGGCACTGAAGCTTTCTTT. It specifies CSVSAKQGGGTEAFF.

The CDR3 spells CASSAAWTSGTQYF. The CDR3 DNA reads as TGTGCCAGCAGCGCGGCTTGGACTAGCGGTACGCAGTATTTT. V gene TRBV7-2 combines with J gene TRBJ2-3; 10 bases match TRBD2. Germline CDR1 SGHTA, CDR2 FQGNSA. The CDR3 has 14 amino acids. Trimming at V came to 5 bases and at J to 8 bases, leaving 7 bases not matched to a gene.

This chain uses TRBV14 with TRBJ1-5; 8 bases agree with TRBD1. The V and J ends lost 4 bases and 8 bases, in that order; junction bases with no gene match: 13. The CDR3 runs 16 residues. Looked up from germline, CDR1 is SGHDN and CDR2 is FVKESK. CDR3 DNA sequence: TGTGCCAGCAGCCCCCGGACAGGGAGCCTTAGGGAGCCCCAGCATTTT. Translating gives CASSPRTGSLREPQHF.

The chain employs TRBV9 and TRBJ1-4, with a weak D call TRBD1 (6 bases). This CDR3 has 15 amino acids. V was clipped by 3 bases and J by 3 bases, with 12 bases between them. Germline V CDR1 and CDR2: SGDLS, YYNGEE. In DNA, the CDR3 is TGTGCCAGCAGCGCCCAGGGGTTAGCTAATGAAAAACTGTTTTTT. It is translated as CASSAQGLANEKLFF.

This chain joins TRBV6-6 and TRBJ1-6; 11 bases are a match to TRBD1. The ends lost 5 bases at V and 3 bases at J; junction bases unmatched: 12. CDR3 length equals 19 residues. Germline V gives CDR1 MNHNY, CDR2 SVGAGI (reference sequence). The CDR3 DNA sequence: TGTGCCAGCAGTCGGCGAGGACAGGGGGCTAACTTCTATAATTCACCCCTCCACTTT. Amino acid sequence: CASSRRGQGANFYNSPLHF.

The chain carries TRBV24-1 and TRBJ1-3; 8 positions match TRBD1. Germline trimming cut 4 bases from V and 2 bases from J; bases unmatched to any gene: 6. CDR1 and CDR2 (germline): KGHDR, SFDVKD. This CDR3 has 16 residues. CDR3 DNA: TGTGCCACCAGTGACCTCACAGGGGGAGCTGGAAACACCATATATTTT. As protein: CATSDLTGGAGNTIYF.

The genes are TRBV10-1 and TRBJ2-7, with TRBD1 matching 8 bases. This CDR3 is built from 14 residues. CDR1 and CDR2 (germline): WNHNN, SYGVQD (reference sequence). The V and J ends lost 0 bases and 5 bases, in that order; junction bases with no gene match: 3. The CDR3 loop reads CASSESRTGHEQYF. The CDR3 DNA sequence: TGCGCCAGCAGTGAGTCCCGGACAGGGCACGAGCAGTACTTC.

The V call is TRBV28, the J call TRBJ1-5; TRBD1 aligns across 8 bases. CDR3 length: 11 residues. Germline assignment: CDR1 MDHEN and CDR2 SYDVKM. V was pared by 10 bases and J by 12 bases, with 8 bases of the junction left unmatched. The CDR3 is CATGTGVIQHF. CDR3 DNA sequence: TGTGCCACCGGGACAGGCGTTATCCAGCATTTT.

This chain uses TRBV30 with TRBJ2-1; D possibly corresponds to TRBD2 (5 bases). The CDR3 has 13 amino acids. V lost 2 bases and J 8 bases, leaving 13 bases between the germline ends. Germline CDR1 and CDR2: GTSNPN and SVGIG (reference sequence). The CDR3 region is CAWSPREYHEQFF. The CDR3 nucleotides read TGTGCCTGGAGTCCAAGGGAGTATCATGAGCAGTTCTTC.